Listed here is a single T cell receptor beta chain. No antigen is known for it. This CDR3 region has 15 residues. Germline CDR1 is PRHDT and CDR2 is FYEKMQ (reference sequence). The V and J ends lost 5 bases and 5 bases respectively, with 18 bases between them. This record comes from a study of cytomegalovirus exposure and HLA in healthy donors. Study observations and caveats: V- and J-gene trimming in TCR beta was tied to a missense DCLRE1C variant by an analysis performed later. Presence/absence analysis assumed near-uniform sequencing depth across donors.

With 60 Vbeta and 13 Jbeta primers, the PCR was carried out. Authors' processing steps: As a later analysis found, there were 78 million or so unique TCR beta chains, of which 8.5 million to 13 million were shared. Generated by immunoSEQ multiplex PCR, the TCRdb table keeps only in-frame clones and is missing some. From that table come the V and J calls and clone size; the DNA was used to work out D and trimming. The data show over 100,000 clones, less than 80% seen once. Sequenced input: PBMCs. The TCR was taken from a woman younger than 45 in good health and CMV-seronegative. The chain links TRBV13 to TRBJ1-1, with a possible D match to TRBD1 (5 bases). CDR3 loop: CASSEAGKVKTEAFF. CDR3 in DNA: TGTGCCAGCAGCGAGGCAGGGAAGGTAAAAACTGAAGCTTTCTTT.